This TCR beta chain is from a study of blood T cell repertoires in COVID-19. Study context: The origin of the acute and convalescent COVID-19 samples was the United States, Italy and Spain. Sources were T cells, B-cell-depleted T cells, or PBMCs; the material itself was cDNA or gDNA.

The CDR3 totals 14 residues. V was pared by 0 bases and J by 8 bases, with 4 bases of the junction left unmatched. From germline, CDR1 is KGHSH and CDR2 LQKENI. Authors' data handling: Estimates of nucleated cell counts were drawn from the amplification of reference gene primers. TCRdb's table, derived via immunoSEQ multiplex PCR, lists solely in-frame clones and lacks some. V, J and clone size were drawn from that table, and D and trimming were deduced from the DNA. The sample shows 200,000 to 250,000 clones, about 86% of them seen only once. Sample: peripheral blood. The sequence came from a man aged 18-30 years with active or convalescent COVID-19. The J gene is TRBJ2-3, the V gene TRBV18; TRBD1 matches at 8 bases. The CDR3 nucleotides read TGTGCCAGCTCACCACCCGGGACAGGAGCTACGCAGTATTTT. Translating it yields CASSPPGTGATQYF.